This T cell receptor beta chain was retrieved from a study of T cell responses to AZD1222 COVID-19 vaccine (TCRdb year 2021). In terms of the full investigation: TCR sequencing covered roughly 230 trial participants: 207 given two doses of AZD1222 and around 25 given two doses of MenACWY control vaccine. Trial participants were enrolled by age into 18-55, 56-69 and 70-plus year subgroups, with roughly 160, 29 and 62 TCR-sequenced participants respectively.

A word on this clone: Its antigen is unknown. No base qualities exist here, and no much larger clone lies one base off it.

Overall study outcomes, separate from this receptor: Conclusions about previously exposed vaccinees were limited because only six AZD1222 recipients were SARS-CoV-2 seropositive at baseline. Participants were mostly white British and included more females than males, and it was suggested by the authors that clonal diversity may have been underestimated. In the small 56-69-year group, the increase in depth fell short of significance, most likely because of low power. Vaccine-associated CD4 TCRs spanned the whole spike protein, with dominant responses in regions 160-218 and 743-854. After two AZD1222 doses, spike-specific TCR breadth and depth were significantly higher than at day 0 and than in MenACWY recipients. Epitopes outside the regions mutated in the B.1.351 and B.1.1.7 variants were reportedly recognized by nearly half of the unique spike-specific TCRs. No day 14 peak-response samples were available, so repertoires were characterized only after the peak T cell response.

The CDR3 regions of human TCRbeta chains were analyzed by immunosequencing. On the authors' methods: Repertoire TCRs were matched against a reference library of SARS-CoV-2-specific TCRs generated with the MIRA antigen-specificity platform. Breadth was defined as the fraction of unique TCRs that were SARS-CoV-2-associated. Depth was defined as the fraction of total T cells that were SARS-CoV-2-associated. Using the MIRA data, each spike-specific TCR was mapped to the spike region that the TCR reacts to and placed in a CD4 or CD8 class. Log10-transformed breadth and depth values were compared by one-way ANOVA with Sidak's multiple comparisons tests. This immuneACCESS table, as held by TCRdb, lists in-frame sequences with V and J called but not all clones. Of the missing ones, under half trace to an unresolved V gene in checked studies; the others have no known cause. V and J calls and clone size follow that table, whereas D and trimming were derived from the DNA. In all, the sample holds roughly 80,000 clones, and about nine tenths of those were seen once. The ten largest account for less than 5.5% of the sample.

The intended sense of this specimen's time point label: about 28 days (+/-7) after the second vaccine dose. Because spike-specific TCR depth and breadth did not differ between the two schedules, AZD1222 recipients who got a second dose at roughly 4 weeks were pooled with those who got a second dose at roughly 12 weeks. Vaccinee samples came from UK trials COV001 and COV002, including a single-blind randomized controlled phase 2/3 trial of AZD1222 (ChAdOx1 nCoV-19) in healthy adults. Trial participant PBMC samples were collected at day 0 and day 28 after the second dose for TCRbeta chain sequencing. Spanning cysteine to phenylalanine, the CDR3 consists of 11 amino acids. The kept DNA is CDR3 alone, 33 bases in frame from the first base. Reading the germline V gene (reference sequence) gives CDR1 LGHDT and CDR2 YNNKEL. V and J are truncated by 2 bases and 6 bases respectively, leaving an intervening sequence of 5 bases.

This clonotype was obtained from an adult who received the AZD1222 COVID-19 vaccine. The rearranged chain carries TRBV3-1 (or the pseudogene TRBV3-2) and TRBJ2-7; confidence is insufficient to name the D gene. This specimen consisted of peripheral blood, obtained 28 days after the second AZD1222 dose. This receptor has the CDR3 CASSQSFEQYF. The bases are TGTGCCAGCAGCCAAAGTTTCGAGCAGTACTTC.